Below are 31 T cell receptor beta chains sequenced from a single sample in a study of cytomegalovirus exposure and HLA in healthy donors. PCR used 60 Vbeta primers and 13 Jbeta primers. Sequencing was performed with immunoSEQ multiplex PCR; in TCRdb, only in-frame clones are kept and a portion is missing. This repertoire shows 120,000 to 150,000 clones, about 79% found once; its top ten account for 1.7%. Source material: PBMCs. All receptors derive from a woman in her 30s in good health and CMV-seronegative.

The chain couples TRBV27 to TRBJ1-5, with D hard to call. This CDR3 is 13 amino acids long. Germline CDR1 is MNHEY and CDR2 is SMNVEV (reference sequence). Between the trimmed V and J ends, which lost 6 bases and 5 bases, there was a span of 11 bases. DNA of the CDR3: TGTGCCAGCAGCCGATACGGGGATCAGCCCCAGCATTTT. It yields the protein CASSRYGDQPQHF.

The V and J genes are TRBV10-2 and TRBJ2-7; the D is unclear. CDR3 length equals 14 residues. V was pared by 2 bases and J by 3 bases, with 11 bases between. Germline V gene sequence: CDR1 WSHSY, CDR2 SAAADI. CDR3 DNA: TGCGCCAGCAGTGAGCTTCAGGTGAACTACGAGCAGTACTTC. This sequence encodes CASSELQVNYEQYF.

CDR3 in amino acids: CASSANRDTEAFF. The CDR3 DNA reads TGTGCCAGCAGCGCCAACAGGGACACTGAAGCTTTCTTT. The chain carries TRBV9 and TRBJ1-1, with D perhaps TRBD1 (6 bases). V dropped 3 bases and J dropped 3 bases, with 9 bases sitting between them. The CDR3 extends over 13 amino acids. Germline values: CDR1 SGDLS, CDR2 YYNGEE. The full variable domain, completed using reference TRBV9 and TRBJ1-1, is DSGVTQTPKHLITATGQRVTLRCSPRSGDLSVYWYQQSLDQGLQFLIQYYNGEERAKGNILERFSAQQFPDLHSELNLSSLELGDSALYFCASSANRDTEAFFGQGTRLTVV.

The table lists this clone with a count of one. The CDR3 protein is CASSYGRTGIYGYTF. CDR3 nucleotide sequence: TGTGCCAGCAGTTACGGGAGGACAGGGATCTATGGCTACACCTTC. The chain uses TRBV6-6 and TRBJ1-2, with 8 bases lining up with TRBD1. Germline assignment: CDR1 MNHNY and CDR2 SVGAGI (reference sequence). This CDR3 has 15 residues. The J segment lost 4 bases and the V segment lost 2 bases, leaving 6 bases of the junction unmatched.

This clone was seen just once. The chain joins TRBV30 to TRBJ1-5; the D is unclear. This CDR3 is built from 15 residues. The V end was cut by 2 bases, the J end by 1 base, with 12 bases between. The germline gives CDR1 GTSNPN, CDR2 SVGIG (reference sequence). DNA of the CDR3: TGTGCCTGGAGTAGACCTGGAGGGAGCAATCAGCCCCAGCATTTT. This sequence encodes CAWSRPGGSNQPQHF.

The rearrangement uses TRBV20-1 and TRBJ1-1; no firm D call. Per the germline V gene, CDR1 is DFQATT and CDR2 is SNEGSKA (reference sequence). V lost 5 bases and J lost 4, with 8 bases in between. The CDR3 runs 11 residues. DNA for the CDR3: TGCAGTGCTGCGGTTAGCACTGAAGCTTTCTTT. Its translation: CSAAVSTEAFF.

The chain employs TRBV7-3 and TRBJ2-1; no definite D call. The CDR3 contains 15 residues. The V gene's germline CDR1 is SGHTA and CDR2 FQGTGA. V was trimmed by 5 bases and J by 0 bases, leaving 11 bases between them. The DNA of the CDR3 is TGTGCCAGCAGCACTATGGGTAGCTCCTACAATGAGCAGTTCTTC. This codes for CASSTMGSSYNEQFF.

Here the CDR3 reads CASSYHGSGTDYGYTF. CDR3 DNA: TGTGCCAGCAGTTACCATGGCTCCGGGACAGATTATGGCTACACCTTC. The genes are TRBV6-5 and TRBJ1-2; 7 bases are a match to TRBD1. Germline assignment: CDR1 MNHEY and CDR2 SVGAGI. After removal of 2 bases from V and 5 bases from J, the junction contained 11 bases not matched to a gene. The CDR3 is made up of 16 amino acids.

The chain is built from TRBV19 and TRBJ1-5; TRBD1 aligns across 7 bases. The CDR3 sequence is 16 residues long. Germline V lookup: CDR1 LNHDA, CDR2 SQIVND (reference sequence). The V gene end was trimmed by 7 bases and the J gene end by 1 base; junction bases not matched to a gene: 10. CDR3 nucleotides: TGTGCCAGTAATGGGGGTGACAGGGCGAGCAATCAGCCCCAGCATTTT. The encoded protein is CASNGGDRASNQPQHF.

There are a few counts of this clone. V gene TRBV11-2 combines with J gene TRBJ2-2; D is perhaps TRBD2 (6 bases). The CDR3 is made up of 16 amino acids. The V gene's germline CDR1 is SGHAT and CDR2 FQNNGV. Trimming left V 5 bases short and J 0 bases short, with 13 bases between. Here the CDR3 DNA reads TGTGCCAGCAGCCCCAGGCGGGGCGCGAACACCGGGGAGCTGTTTTTT. This gives the protein CASSPRRGANTGELFF.

This clone appeared a single time. This chain joins TRBV7-8 and TRBJ1-2, with TRBD1 as a possible D gene (5 bases). The CDR3 length is 15 residues. Germline-derived CDR1 and CDR2 are SGHVS and FQNEAQ. Trimming removed 1 base from V and 8 bases from J, with 17 bases in between. CDR3 amino acids: CASSLVGGDLRGYTF. The CDR3 DNA is TGTGCCAGCAGCTTAGTGGGGGGGGACCTCAGGGGCTACACCTTC. The whole variable domain, remainder taken from reference TRBV7-8 and TRBJ1-2, is GAGVSQSPRYKVAKRGQDVALRCDPISGHVSLFWYQQALGQGPEFLTYFQNEAQLDKSGLPSDRFFAERPEGSVSTLKIQRTQQEDSAVYLCASSLVGGDLRGYTFGSGTRLTVV.

The chain carries TRBV6-6 and TRBJ1-1; D not certain. Trimming shortened V by 4 bases and J by 7 bases, and 7 bases separated the two germline ends. This CDR3 has 11 residues. Germline CDR1 reads MNHNY; CDR2 reads SVGAGI (reference sequence). CDR3 region: CASSLYGEAFF. Here the CDR3 DNA reads TGTGCCAGCAGTTTGTACGGTGAAGCTTTCTTT.

A few counts support this clone. The gene calls are TRBV10-3 and TRBJ2-7, with TRBD2 matching 11 bases. The V segment lost 9 bases and the J segment 4 bases; nucleotides outside the gene matches: 8. Germline loops: CDR1 ENHRY, CDR2 SYGVKD. The CDR3 length is 14 residues. The CDR3 region is CAIWNGTSGYEQYF. The CDR3 DNA reads TGTGCCATATGGAACGGGACTAGCGGTTACGAGCAGTACTTC.

This chain joins TRBV5-1 and TRBJ2-3; possibly TRBD1 for D (6 bases). The germline gives CDR1 SGHRS, CDR2 YFSETQ. Trimming shortened V by 5 bases and J by 1 base, and 11 bases separated the two germline ends. The CDR3 covers 14 residues. CDR3 amino acids: CASSLRQGTDTQYF. Here the CDR3 DNA reads TGCGCCAGCAGTCTGAGACAGGGCACAGATACGCAGTATTTT.

This clone has just one count. The genes are TRBV11-3 and TRBJ1-4; D remains unclear. This CDR3 comprises 13 residues. The V end lost 3 bases, the J end lost 8 bases, and 10 bases lay between the germline ends. CDR1 is SGHNT and CDR2 is YENEEA in the germline V gene. The chain's CDR3 is CASSFGRREKLFF. DNA of the CDR3: TGTGCCAGCAGCTTCGGCAGGAGGGAAAAACTGTTTTTT.

For the CDR3, the DNA is TGTGCCAGCAGCGTGACAGGTTTGGGCGAGCAGTACTTC. Amino acids: CASSVTGLGEQYF. V usage is TRBV9 and J usage is TRBJ2-7; perhaps TRBD1 as D (6 bases). Germline values: CDR1 SGDLS, CDR2 YYNGEE. The CDR3 is made up of 13 amino acids. Trimming took 2 bases from V and 6 from J, leaving 12 bases between them.

The chain uses TRBV19 and TRBJ2-2; perhaps TRBD2 as D (5 bases). V lost 6 bases and J 0 bases, leaving 14 bases between the germline ends. In germline, CDR1 is LNHDA, CDR2 SQIVND (reference sequence). The CDR3 contains 16 residues. CDR3 loop: CASRRTATTNTGELFF. CDR3 sequence (DNA): TGTGCCAGTAGGAGGACGGCGACTACGAACACCGGGGAGCTGTTTTTT.

The V and J genes are TRBV4-3 and TRBJ2-7; 10 positions agree with TRBD2. Germline loops: CDR1 LGHNA, CDR2 YSLEER. This CDR3 has 15 amino acids. Trimming removed 5 bases from V and 3 bases from J; junction bases left unmatched: 7. As DNA, the CDR3 is TGCGCCAGCAGCTTGGGTCTAGCGGGGGTCTACGAGCAGTACTTC. This translates into CASSLGLAGVYEQYF.

The sample holds a few counts of this clone. This sequence joins TRBV9 and TRBJ2-3; 11 nucleotides match TRBD2. This CDR3 has 16 amino acids. Germline CDR1 reads SGDLS; CDR2 reads YYNGEE. V lost 3 bases, J lost 4 bases, and 7 bases stayed unmatched. In nucleotides, the CDR3 is TGTGCCAGCAGCGCCCTTAGCGGGGGGGCCGCAGATACGCAGTATTTT. It translates to CASSALSGGAADTQYF. Drawing the rest from reference TRBV9 and TRBJ2-3, the complete variable domain is DSGVTQTPKHLITATGQRVTLRCSPRSGDLSVYWYQQSLDQGLQFLIQYYNGEERAKGNILERFSAQQFPDLHSELNLSSLELGDSALYFCASSALSGGAADTQYFGPGTRLTVL.

J is TRBJ2-1 and V is TRBV28, with D perhaps TRBD2 (6 bases). The CDR3 has 13 amino acids. V lost 7 bases to trimming and J lost 6 bases, with 13 bases between them. Germline values: CDR1 MDHEN, CDR2 SYDVKM. The CDR3 sequence: CASTLHGGNEQFF. CDR3 bases: TGTGCCAGCACCCTCCACGGGGGCAATGAGCAGTTCTTC.

V gene TRBV7-2 combines with J gene TRBJ2-7; 7 nucleotides match TRBD2. V shed 0 bases and J 2 bases; nucleotides not matched to a gene: 7. Germline CDR1 SGHTA, CDR2 FQGNSA. The length of the CDR3 is 16 residues. Here the CDR3 DNA reads TGTGCCAGCAGCTTAGCCCGGGCTAGCGGTACCTACGAGCAGTACTTC. Protein product: CASSLARASGTYEQYF.

The V gene is TRBV5-1, the J gene TRBJ1-5; the D is unclear. The CDR3 has 13 amino acids. CDR1 is SGHRS and CDR2 is YFSETQ in the germline V gene. V gave up 9 bases and J gave up 4 bases, with 14 bases separating them. The CDR3 is CATRGELNQPQHF. CDR3 DNA sequence: TGCGCCACCCGGGGAGAACTGAATCAGCCCCAGCATTTT.

As to this clone: A read error may account for a junction end that differs from germline. V gene TRBV6-5 combines with J gene TRBJ1-2, with D possibly matching TRBD1 (6 bases). Germline V CDR1 and CDR2: MNHEY, SVGAGI. The CDR3 has 13 amino acids. The CDR3 here is CVSSPGERDGYTF. CDR3 bases: TGTGTCAGCAGTCCAGGGGAAAGGGATGGCTACACCTTC.

This clone came up once. This rearrangement joins TRBV7-2 to TRBJ2-1; 11 bases fit TRBD2. The CDR3 runs to 15 residues. The junction had 7 bases not matched to a gene; V was cut back by 5 bases and J by 7 bases. CDR1 is SGHTA and CDR2 is FQGNSA in the germline V gene. In nucleotides, the CDR3 is TGTGCCAGCAGCCACGGGCTAGCGGGGGGAAATGAGCAGTTCTTC. This encodes CASSHGLAGGNEQFF.

The chain joins TRBV5-6 to TRBJ2-7; D is uncertain. The CDR3 length is 12 residues. Trimming removed 1 base from V and 7 bases from J, with 9 bases in between. Germline CDR1 is SGHDT and CDR2 is YYEEEE. CDR3 protein: CASSLWSREQYF. For the CDR3, the DNA is TGTGCCAGCAGCTTGTGGAGTCGGGAGCAGTACTTC.

This clone showed up just a few times. The rearrangement joins TRBV6-1 to TRBJ1-4; the D is unclear. The V end lost 1 base, the J end lost 4 bases, and 16 bases lay between the germline ends. From germline, CDR1 is MNHNS and CDR2 SASEGT. The CDR3 loop spans 17 amino acids. DNA for the CDR3: TGTGCCAGCAGTGAAGTCCTACAGCTCCCGCTTAATGAAAAACTGTTTTTT. It codes for CASSEVLQLPLNEKLFF.

V and J are TRBV27 and TRBJ2-7, with TRBD1 identical over 9 bases. CDR1 is MNHEY and CDR2 is SMNVEV in the germline V gene (reference sequence). V lost 7 bases and J lost 6; bases outside the gene matches: 10. The CDR3 contains 14 residues. DNA for the CDR3: TGTGCCAGCATTCGGGACAGGGCAAGTTCCGAGCAGTACTTC. Translating gives CASIRDRASSEQYF.

The rearrangement joins TRBV6-1 to TRBJ1-1, with D possibly TRBD1 on 6 matching bases. V lost 7 bases, J lost 5 bases, and 17 bases lay in between. The CDR3 is 14 residues long. Germline CDR1 is MNHNS and CDR2 is SASEGT. The CDR3 sequence is CASTEGGSFTEAFF. CDR3 DNA sequence: TGTGCCAGCACCGAAGGGGGAAGTTTTACTGAAGCTTTCTTT.

This clone was counted between two and nine times. The V call is TRBV10-3, the J call TRBJ2-7; 7 bases align to TRBD1. CDR1 and CDR2 (germline): ENHRY, SYGVKD. The CDR3 contains 15 residues. The J segment lost 3 bases and the V segment lost 5 bases, leaving 10 bases of the junction unmatched. The CDR3 coding sequence is TGTGCCATCAGTAATTTTGGACAGGCCAGCTACGAGCAGTACTTC. Its protein is CAISNFGQASYEQYF.

The chain is built from TRBV30 and TRBJ1-4; TRBD1 might be the D (5 bases). The CDR3 is 14 amino acids. The germline V and J ends were trimmed by 3 bases and 2 bases, with 10 bases remaining between them. CDR1 is GTSNPN, CDR2 SVGIG, per germline (reference sequence). The CDR3 loop reads CAWSPGSTNEKLFF. CDR3 nucleotides: TGTGCCTGGAGCCCAGGGTCTACTAATGAAAAACTGTTTTTT.

The gene calls are TRBV11-2 and TRBJ1-2; D is possibly TRBD1 (6 bases). The CDR3 extends over 15 amino acids. The V gene lost 5 bases and the J gene lost 4 bases, with 17 bases spanning the gap. Germline V gives CDR1 SGHAT, CDR2 FQNNGV. The DNA for the CDR3 is TGTGCCAGCAGCACGATCAACAGGGCCATCTATGGCTACACCTTC. Translating gives CASSTINRAIYGYTF.